This TCR beta chain was obtained from a study of beta chain features in type 1 diabetes. Whole-study context: Analysis included more than 90 million sorted cells drawn from all samples. Overall study findings and caveats: TCRB CDR3s from Type 1 diabetes patients were moderately but significantly shorter in all four CD4+ subsets. It was not settled here whether HLA type affects TCRB rearrangement.

V trimming: 3 bases; J trimming: 6 bases; junction bases outside the gene matches: 14. Germline loops: CDR1 SGHTS, CDR2 YDEGEE. There are 19 residues in the CDR3. Of the isolated RNA, all was reverse transcribed, and so the sequenced material was expressed TCRB transcripts. Libraries were prepared by immunoSEQ multiplex PCR; TCRdb keeps only in-frame clonotypes and omits some of them. The data show fewer than 450,000 clones, approximately 12% seen once. Details on this clone: Antigen specificity is unknown.

The TCR sequence derives from a woman between 18 and 29 years old with type 1 diabetes. The sample consisted of naive CD4+ T cells from blood. V gene TRBV5-8 combines with J gene TRBJ2-4; 14 nucleotides line up with TRBD2. CDR3 sequence reads: CASSSGLAGGGAWRNIQYF. The CDR3 nucleotides are TGTGCCAGCAGCTCAGGACTAGCGGGAGGCGGTGCGTGGAGAAACATTCAGTACTTC.